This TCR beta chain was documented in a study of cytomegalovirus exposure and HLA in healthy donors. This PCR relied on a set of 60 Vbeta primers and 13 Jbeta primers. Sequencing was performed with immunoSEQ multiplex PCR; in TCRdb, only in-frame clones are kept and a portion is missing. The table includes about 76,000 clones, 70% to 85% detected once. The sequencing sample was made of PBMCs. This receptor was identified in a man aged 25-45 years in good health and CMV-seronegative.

In DNA, the CDR3 is TGTGCCTGGAGGCCCGGGACAGGGGGCTACGAGCAGTACTTC. This codes for CAWRPGTGGYEQYF. The chain combines TRBV30 with TRBJ2-7; 11 nucleotides agree with TRBD1. The germline V gene encodes CDR1 GTSNPN and CDR2 SVGIG (reference sequence). The CDR3 sequence is 14 residues long. V lost 3 bases, J lost 3 bases, and 4 bases stayed unmatched. Variable domain in full (rest from reference TRBV30 and TRBJ2-7): SQTIHQWPATLVQPVGSPLSLECTVEGTSNPNLYWYRQAAGRGLQLLFYSVGIGQISSEVPQNLSASRPQDRQFILSSKKLLLSDSGFYLCAWRPGTGGYEQYFGPGTRLTVT.